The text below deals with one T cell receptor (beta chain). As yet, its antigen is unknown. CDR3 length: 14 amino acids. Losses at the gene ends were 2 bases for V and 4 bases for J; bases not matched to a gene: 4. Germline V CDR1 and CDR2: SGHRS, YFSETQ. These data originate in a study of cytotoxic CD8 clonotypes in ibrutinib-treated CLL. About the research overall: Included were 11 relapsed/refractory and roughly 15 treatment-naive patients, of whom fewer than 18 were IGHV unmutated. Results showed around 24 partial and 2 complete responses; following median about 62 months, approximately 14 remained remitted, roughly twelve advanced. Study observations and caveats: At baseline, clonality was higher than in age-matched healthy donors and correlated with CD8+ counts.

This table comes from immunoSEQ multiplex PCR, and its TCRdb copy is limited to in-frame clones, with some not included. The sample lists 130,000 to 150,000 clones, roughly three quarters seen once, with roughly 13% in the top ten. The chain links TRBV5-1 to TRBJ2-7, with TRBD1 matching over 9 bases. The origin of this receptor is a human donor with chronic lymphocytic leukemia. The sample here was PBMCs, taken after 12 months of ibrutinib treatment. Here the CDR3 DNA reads TGCGCCAGCAGCTTCCGGGACAGGGAATACGAGCAGTACTTC. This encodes CASSFRDREYEQYF. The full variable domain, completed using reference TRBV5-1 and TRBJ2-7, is KAGVTQTPRYLIKTRGQQVTLSCSPISGHRSVSWYQQTPGQGLQFLFEYFSETQRNKGNFPGRFSGRQFSNSRSEMNVSTLELGDSALYLCASSFRDREYEQYFGPGTRLTVT.